Listed below are T cell receptor beta chains from one sample, sequenced in a study of technical replicates of blood from several donors. Generated by immunoSEQ multiplex PCR, the TCRdb table keeps only in-frame clones and is missing some. This sample yields tens of thousands of clones, of which 90% are seen a single time; 4.7% belongs to the top ten. The material sequenced was PBMCs. The receptors derive from a human donor in good health. Some clones in this sample may be carry-over from other donors' samples. Both conserved end residues are part of each CDR3. Each record gives: J gene, V gene, D gene, clone size, CDR3 DNA, CDR3 protein. A D gene is named only where the DNA matches it firmly. Rows give clone size only sometimes, using once, few, many, or a class for an expanded clone.

J: TRBJ2-4
V: TRBV2
D: TRBD2
size: -
DNA: TGTGCCAGCATGGGTGTAGCGGGAGATTTGGCCAAAAACATTCAGTACTTC
CDR3: CASMGVAGDLAKNIQYF

J: TRBJ1-1
V: TRBV7-2
D: -
size: -
DNA: TGTGCCAGCGGTCGGCGGGGTGGGCCTGAAGCTTTCTTT
CDR3: CASGRRGGPEAFF

J: TRBJ2-2
V: TRBV5-1
D: TRBD2
size: -
DNA: TGCGCCAGCAGCTTGTTGACCGGGGGGACCGGGGAGCTGTTTTTT
CDR3: CASSLLTGGTGELFF

J: TRBJ1-6
V: TRBV7-2
D: -
size: -
DNA: TGTGCCAGCAGCTCAGGGGTCGGATTGCCTATCCACTTT
CDR3: CASSSGVGLPIHF

J: TRBJ1-6
V: TRBV11-1
D: -
size: once
DNA: TGTGCCAGCAGCTTCGGACAGATTAATTCACCCCTCCACTTT
CDR3: CASSFGQINSPLHF

J: TRBJ2-7
V: TRBV7-2
D: TRBD2
size: -
DNA: TGTGCCAGCAGCTTAGCCAGCGGGGGCACCTACGAGCAGTACTTC
CDR3: CASSLASGGTYEQYF

J: TRBJ2-4
V: TRBV7-9
D: TRBD2
size: -
DNA: TGTGCCAGCAGCACTAACATGGAATATGAGGCGGGGGGGAACATTCAGTACTTC
CDR3: CASSTNMEYEAGGNIQYF

J: TRBJ2-2
V: TRBV7-2
D: TRBD1
size: -
DNA: TGTGCCAGCCAGCGGGACAGGGGGCTTGCCGGGGAGCTGTTTTTT
CDR3: CASQRDRGLAGELFF

J: TRBJ2-5
V: TRBV10-3
D: -
size: once
DNA: TGTGCCATCGGGCAAATCCGGGAGACCCAGTACTTC
CDR3: CAIGQIRETQYF

J: TRBJ1-3
V: TRBV6-5
D: TRBD1
size: once
DNA: TGTGCCAGCAGTGCCTCCGGGACAGATGGAAACACCATATATTTT
CDR3: CASSASGTDGNTIYF

J: TRBJ1-2
V: TRBV30
D: -
size: once
DNA: TGTGCCTGGAAACAGGACTATGGCTACACCTTC
CDR3: CAWKQDYGYTF

J: TRBJ2-5
V: TRBV10-3
D: TRBD2
size: -
DNA: TGTGCCATCAGTGAACCGGGACGGGGGGTCGAGACCCAGTACTTC
CDR3: CAISEPGRGVETQYF

J: TRBJ1-3
V: TRBV13
D: TRBD1
size: -
DNA: TGTGCCAGCAGCTCAACTATAGGGACAGGGGCTGGAAACACCATATATTTT
CDR3: CASSSTIGTGAGNTIYF

J: TRBJ2-2
V: TRBV7-3
D: -
size: -
DNA: TGTGCCAGCAGCTTAACAGGGCGGAGGGGAGTTGCCGGGGAGCTGTTTTTT
CDR3: CASSLTGRRGVAGELFF

J: TRBJ2-3
V: TRBV11-2
D: TRBD2
size: once
DNA: TGTGCCAGCAGGCCACGGCGGGGGGGCCGAGATACGCAGTATTTT
CDR3: CASRPRRGGRDTQYF

J: TRBJ2-3
V: TRBV4-3
D: -
size: -
DNA: TGCGCCAGCAGCCAAGAGCGGCCGGGGGTAGATACGCAGTATTTT
CDR3: CASSQERPGVDTQYF

J: TRBJ2-1
V: TRBV9
D: -
size: -
DNA: TGTGCCAGCAGCGTCAGCGGGACAAACAACAATGAGCAGTTCTTC
CDR3: CASSVSGTNNNEQFF

J: TRBJ1-2
V: TRBV7-8
D: -
size: -
DNA: TGTGCCAGCAGCCTACAAGGGGGAATCCCCCCATATGGCTACACCTTC
CDR3: CASSLQGGIPPYGYTF

J: TRBJ2-7
V: TRBV11-2
D: TRBD1
size: -
DNA: TGTGCCAGCAGCTTATGGGGACAGGGATCTCTCGAGCAGTACTTC
CDR3: CASSLWGQGSLEQYF

J: TRBJ1-5
V: TRBV19
D: -
size: -
DNA: TGTGCCAGTAGAAACGGGTTTCAGCCCCAGCATTTT
CDR3: CASRNGFQPQHF

J: TRBJ1-5
V: TRBV21-1
D: -
size: -
DNA: TGTGCCAGCAGCAAAGTCGCGGACAGGGGAGGGCAGCCCCAGCATTTT
CDR3: CASSKVADRGGQPQHF

J: TRBJ2-3
V: TRBV2
D: TRBD1
size: -
DNA: TGTGCCAGCGGCGCTACCCGAGGGGGCTCAGATACGCAGTATTTT
CDR3: CASGATRGGSDTQYF

J: TRBJ1-4
V: TRBV2
D: -
size: -
DNA: TGTGCCAGCAGTTCCAGATCAACTAATGAAAAACTGTTTTTT
CDR3: CASSSRSTNEKLFF

J: TRBJ2-4
V: TRBV9
D: TRBD1
size: few
DNA: TGTGCCAGCAGCGCCCTGCGGACAGGTCCCACTCAGTACTTC
CDR3: CASSALRTGPTQYF

J: TRBJ2-1
V: TRBV30
D: -
size: -
DNA: TGTGCCTGGGGGGGGTACGGGGTCGGGGCTAATGAGCAGTTCTTC
CDR3: CAWGGYGVGANEQFF

J: TRBJ2-3
V: TRBV14
D: -
size: -
DNA: TGTGCCAGCAGCCCGGGCACAGATACGCAGTATTTT
CDR3: CASSPGTDTQYF

J: TRBJ1-3
V: TRBV4-1
D: -
size: -
DNA: TGCGCCAGCAGCCAAGAGCAGGCCTCTGGAAACACCATATATTTT
CDR3: CASSQEQASGNTIYF

J: TRBJ2-7
V: TRBV10-3
D: -
size: -
DNA: TGTGCCACGACTAGCTCCTACGAGCAGTACTTC
CDR3: CATTSSYEQYF

J: TRBJ2-7
V: TRBV11-2
D: -
size: -
DNA: TGTGCCAGCAGCTTGTCTCGAGGAGTTAAGCGGGAGCAGTACTTC
CDR3: CASSLSRGVKREQYF

J: TRBJ2-2
V: TRBV7-9
D: -
size: -
DNA: TGTGCCAGCAGCTTAAACAGGCCAAGAAACACCGGGGAGCTGTTTTTT
CDR3: CASSLNRPRNTGELFF

J: TRBJ2-5
V: TRBV7-9
D: TRBD1
size: few
DNA: TGTGCCAGCAGCTTGTGGACAGGGCCCAACCAAGAGACCCAGTACTTC
CDR3: CASSLWTGPNQETQYF

J: TRBJ1-3
V: TRBV5-1
D: TRBD1
size: -
DNA: TGCGCCAGCAGCACAGGGGGAGCTGGAAACACCATATATTTT
CDR3: CASSTGGAGNTIYF

J: TRBJ1-2
V: TRBV27
D: TRBD1
size: -
DNA: TGTGCCAGCAGAATTGACAGGGACGGTAGCTATGGCTACACCTTC
CDR3: CASRIDRDGSYGYTF

J: TRBJ1-6
V: TRBV6-1
D: -
size: once
DNA: TGTGCCAGCAGTGAAGCGTCCTGGACAGCCTATAATTCAATTAGGCCCCTCCACTTT
CDR3: CASSEASWTAYNSIRPLHF

J: TRBJ2-7
V: TRBV7-9
D: -
size: -
DNA: TGTGCCAGCAGCTTATTTTCTCAGATACACTCCTACGAGCAGTACTTC
CDR3: CASSLFSQIHSYEQYF

J: TRBJ1-2
V: TRBV19
D: -
size: -
DNA: TGTGCCAGTAGTATAGGTTGGCGGGGGGCCTATGGCTACACCTTC
CDR3: CASSIGWRGAYGYTF

J: TRBJ2-1
V: TRBV5-1
D: TRBD2
size: -
DNA: TGCGCCAGCGGCTCGGGGGGGCATAGTGAGCAGTTCTTC
CDR3: CASGSGGHSEQFF

J: TRBJ2-1
V: TRBV5-1
D: -
size: -
DNA: TGCGCCAGCAGCTTGGGTCAGGGGATACATGAGCAGTTCTTC
CDR3: CASSLGQGIHEQFF

J: TRBJ1-4
V: TRBV19
D: -
size: -
DNA: TGTGCCAGTAGTACATCGGGGGTTGAAAAACTGTTTTTT
CDR3: CASSTSGVEKLFF

J: TRBJ2-5
V: TRBV7-2
D: -
size: -
DNA: TGTGCCAGCAGCTTAGATTTCGGGACCCAGTACTTC
CDR3: CASSLDFGTQYF

J: TRBJ2-1
V: TRBV7-3
D: TRBD1
size: -
DNA: TGTGCCAGCAGCGCTGGGACAGGGGAGTGGAATGAGCAGTTCTTC
CDR3: CASSAGTGEWNEQFF

J: TRBJ2-1
V: TRBV20-1
D: -
size: -
DNA: TGCAGTGCCGTTTTCCGTGAGCAGTTCTTC
CDR3: CSAVFREQFF

J: TRBJ1-1
V: TRBV6-1
D: -
size: -
DNA: TGTGCCAGCACCACGAGCCGGGGGGCTGAAGCTTTCTTT
CDR3: CASTTSRGAEAFF

J: TRBJ2-7
V: TRBV27
D: TRBD1
size: once
DNA: TGTGCCAGCAGTACCCAGAGGACAGGTCGTCTCTACGAGCAGTACTTC
CDR3: CASSTQRTGRLYEQYF

J: TRBJ1-2
V: TRBV21-1
D: -
size: -
DNA: TGTGCCAGCAGCAAAGGTAAGACAGGGCGGGCAGCTAACTATGGCTACACCTTC
CDR3: CASSKGKTGRAANYGYTF

J: TRBJ2-7
V: TRBV7-2
D: TRBD1
size: -
DNA: TGTGCCAGCAGCTTAGTAAGACAGGGTACTTACGAGCAGTACTTC
CDR3: CASSLVRQGTYEQYF

J: TRBJ1-5
V: TRBV18
D: -
size: -
DNA: TGTGCCAGCTCACTCGGACAGCCAACGCCCCAGCATTTT
CDR3: CASSLGQPTPQHF

J: TRBJ2-7
V: TRBV6-6
D: TRBD1
size: -
DNA: TGTGCCAGCAAAGACCCAGGGGGTACACGGTCCTACGAGCAGTACTTC
CDR3: CASKDPGGTRSYEQYF

J: TRBJ2-3
V: TRBV7-8
D: TRBD2
size: -
DNA: TGTGCCAGCAGGCCGACTAGCGGGGTCAGCACAGATACGCAGTATTTT
CDR3: CASRPTSGVSTDTQYF